This T cell receptor (beta chain) stems from a study of T cells after yellow fever vaccination. Whole-study context: With SMART-Seq v4 Ultra Low Input, the fractions containing low cell numbers were prepared. Whole-study results and caveats: It was the secondary response that reached its peak faster, day 5 versus 15, but it was weaker. CD4 and CD8 compartments shared a small share of clonotypes, likely from convergent recombination.

Template switching with 5'RACE generated the TCR cDNA and added a universal primer site and UMIs. One entry per CDR3 protein results from TCRdb running MiXCR on the 5' RACE reads. The data hold hundreds of thousands of distinct CDR3 sequences, with about 19% observed a single time. The V gene end was trimmed by 5 bases and the J gene end by 1 base; junction bases not matched to a gene: 13. Germline CDR1 is MGHRA and CDR2 is YSYEKL. The CDR3 runs to 18 residues. To note about this clonotype: What it binds is not known.

This receptor was taken from a man aged 18 to 29 who received the YFV17D yellow fever vaccine. The input for sequencing was PBMCs, taken before the yellow fever booster vaccination. The V gene is TRBV4-1, the J gene TRBJ2-5, with TRBD2 matching 10 bases. CDR3 nucleotides: TGCGCCAGCAGCATCAGGACTAGCGGAGTACAGTCCCAAGAGACCCAGTACTTC. Protein product: CASSIRTSGVQSQETQYF.